Below, 3 T cell receptor beta chains from the same sample are listed, as sequenced in a study of graft-versus-host responses after intestinal transplantation. Measured with immunoSEQ multiplex PCR; TCRdb has only the in-frame clones, and not every one. The top ten clones hold about 0.2% of a sample with approximately 88,000 clones, approximately 94% of them seen once. Antigens for these TCRs are unknown. The specimen comprised unstimulated CD4+ T cells sorted from spleen or lymph node cells, sampled before transplant. These receptors came from a human donor who was the organ donor for an intestinal transplant.

The V and J genes are TRBV4-1 and TRBJ2-3, with 8 positions matching TRBD2. Germline CDR1 reads MGHRA; CDR2 reads YSYEKL. V was clipped by 0 bases and J by 4 bases; unmatched bases: 9. The CDR3 is 17 residues long. CDR3 sequence: CASSQERGGRGADTQYF. CDR3 DNA: TGCGCCAGCAGCCAAGAACGCGGGGGGCGGGGCGCAGATACGCAGTATTTT.

The chain combines TRBV6-5 with TRBJ2-2; D is perhaps TRBD1 (6 bases). Germline-derived CDR1 and CDR2 are MNHEY and SVGAGI. Trimming removed 6 bases from V and 6 bases from J, with 11 bases in between. There are 13 residues in the CDR3. For the CDR3, the DNA is TGTGCCAGCAGACAGGGTAGAGCCGGGGAGCTGTTTTTT. Encoded protein: CASRQGRAGELFF.

This chain connects TRBV18 to TRBJ1-1; a possible D gene is TRBD1 (6 bases). Germline V gene lookup returns CDR1 KGHSH and CDR2 LQKENI. Trimming removed 1 base at V and 3 bases at J, with 21 bases between. The CDR3 extends over 18 amino acids. The CDR3 DNA follows: TGTGCCAGCTCACCACGTCCCTACTCGACAGGCGTTGACACTGAAGCTTTCTTT. This gives the protein CASSPRPYSTGVDTEAFF.